The entry that follows covers one T cell receptor (beta chain) sequence. Only in-frame clones appear in the TCRdb table, and some are missing; sequencing was by immunoSEQ multiplex PCR. The sample carries roughly 70,000 clones, around nine tenths recorded once. This CDR3 contains 13 residues. Germline V gene lookup returns CDR1 SGHNT and CDR2 YYREEE (reference sequence). Trimming stripped 2 bases from V and 2 bases from J, with 7 bases between. The sample originates from a study of T cell changes during pregnancy in multiple sclerosis. The chain couples TRBV5-4 to TRBJ1-1; D remains unclear. The receptor comes from a female donor with multiple sclerosis, enrolled in a pregnancy study. The input for sequencing was peripheral blood, taken in the third trimester of pregnancy. In nucleotides, the CDR3 is TGTGCCAGCAGCTTTGACACAAACACTGAAGCTTTCTTT. It encodes CASSFDTNTEAFF. The full variable domain, rest sourced from reference TRBV5-4 and TRBJ1-1, is ETGVTQSPTHLIKTRGQQVTLRCSSQSGHNTVSWYQQALGQGPQFIFQYYREEENGRGNFPPRFSGLQFPNYSSELNVNALELDDSALYLCASSFDTNTEAFFGQGTRLTVV.